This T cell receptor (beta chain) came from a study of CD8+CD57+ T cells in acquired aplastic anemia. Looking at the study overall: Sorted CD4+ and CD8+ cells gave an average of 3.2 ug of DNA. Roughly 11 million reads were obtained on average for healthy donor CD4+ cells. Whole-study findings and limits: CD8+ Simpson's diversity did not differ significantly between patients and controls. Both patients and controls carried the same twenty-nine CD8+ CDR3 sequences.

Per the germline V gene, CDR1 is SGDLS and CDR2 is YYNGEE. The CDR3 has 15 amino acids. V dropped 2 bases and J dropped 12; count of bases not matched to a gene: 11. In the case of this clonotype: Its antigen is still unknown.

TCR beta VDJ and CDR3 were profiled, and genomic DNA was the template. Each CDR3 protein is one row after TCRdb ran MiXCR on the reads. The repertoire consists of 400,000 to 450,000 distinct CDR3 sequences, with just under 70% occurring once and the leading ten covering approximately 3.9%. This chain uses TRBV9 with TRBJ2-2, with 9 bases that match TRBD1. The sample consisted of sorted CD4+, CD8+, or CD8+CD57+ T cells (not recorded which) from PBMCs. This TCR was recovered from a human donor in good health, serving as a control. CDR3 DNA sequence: TGTGCCAGCAGCGTGGGGACAGGGTCCTCCGAGCAGCTGTTTTTT. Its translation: CASSVGTGSSEQLFF.